What follows are 24 T cell receptor beta chains derived from one specimen sequenced in a study of metastatic and nonmetastatic thyroid tumors. TCRdb recomputed clones from the PCR reads via MiXCR. The table has about 45,000 clones, roughly 4% seen once; the top ten hold around a tenth. No treatment had been given to any patient before thyroid surgery. Input material: blood. These receptors originate from a female donor with papillary thyroid cancer or a benign thyroid nodule (not recorded which). Some clones in this sample may be carry-over from other donors' samples.

This clone was counted many times. The chain is built from TRBV20-1 and TRBJ2-3; 10 nucleotides align to TRBD2. Germline assignment: CDR1 DFQATT and CDR2 SNEGSKA (reference sequence). The CDR3 loop spans 14 amino acids. The V gene end was trimmed by 5 bases and the J gene end by 0 bases; junction bases not matched to a gene: 2. The CDR3 protein is CSAPTSGSTDTQYF. CDR3 nucleotide sequence: TGCAGTGCTCCGACTAGCGGGAGCACAGATACGCAGTATTTT.

Notes on this clone: This sequence may be a read error, since a much larger clone differs from it by one base. The J gene is TRBJ1-3, the V gene TRBV2; no firm D call. The germline V gene has CDR1 SNHLY and CDR2 FYNNEI. The CDR3 loop spans 17 amino acids. CDR3 residues: CASIEAGHWALGNIIYF. In nucleotides, the CDR3 is TGTGCCAGCATTGAAGCAGGCCATTGGGCTCTGGGAAACATCATATATTTT. Filled out from reference TRBV2 and TRBJ1-3, the complete variable domain reads EPEVTQTPSHQVTQMGQEVILRCVPISNHLYFYWYRQILGQKVEFLVSFYNNEISEKSEIFDDQFSVERPDGSNFTLKIRSTKLEDSAMYFCASIEAGHWALGNIIYFGEGSWLTVV.

The J gene is TRBJ2-7, the V gene TRBV6-2 or TRBV6-3; D call uncertain. The germline V gene has CDR1 MNHEY and CDR2 SVGEGT. Between the trimmed V and J ends, which lost 6 bases and 4 bases, there was a span of 13 bases. The CDR3 is 13 residues long. Here the CDR3 DNA reads TGTGCCAGCAGCCCCGCGATGGCTTACGAGCAGTACTTC. Its protein is CASSPAMAYEQYF.

This rearrangement joins TRBV20-1 to TRBJ2-7, with TRBD2 matching 8 bases. With 4 bases clipped from V and 3 bases from J, the junction kept 8 bases outside the gene matches. There are 14 residues in the CDR3. Looked up from germline, CDR1 is DFQATT and CDR2 is SNEGSKA (reference sequence). CDR3 region: CSAIIREGFYEQYF. As DNA, the CDR3 is TGCAGTGCTATAATCCGGGAGGGGTTCTACGAGCAGTACTTC.

The chain joins TRBV24-1 to TRBJ1-2; D remains ambiguous. Deletions cut 4 bases from V and 8 bases from J, with 13 bases between. CDR1 is KGHDR and CDR2 is SFDVKD in the germline V gene. The CDR3 sequence is 13 residues long. CDR3 nucleotide sequence: TGTGCCACCAGTGACCCAGAGATAGAGGGCTACACCTTC. Protein: CATSDPEIEGYTF.

This clone was counted between two and nine times. An end of the junction differs from the germline gene, which may be a read error. The chain joins TRBV12-3 or TRBV12-4 to TRBJ2-7, with a possible D match to TRBD1 (6 bases). CDR3 length equals 14 residues. CDR3 amino acids: CASSLAITGYEQYF. The CDR3 coding sequence is TGTGCCAGCAGTTTAGCGATAACAGGGTACGAGCAATACTTC.

With respect to this clone: Possible read error: a much larger clone is one base away. The V call is TRBV20-1, the J call TRBJ2-1; D perhaps matches TRBD2 (5 bases). The V gene's germline CDR1 is DFQATT and CDR2 SNEGSKA (reference sequence). The V and J ends lost 7 bases and 10 bases respectively, with 20 bases between them. The CDR3 spans 13 residues. DNA of the CDR3: TGCAGTGATAGTAGGGTAGAGGGAACCGAGCAGTTCTTC. Residues: CSDSRVEGTEQFF.

This chain connects TRBV12-3 or TRBV12-4 to TRBJ1-1; possibly TRBD1 for D (5 bases). Trimming removed 3 bases at V and 4 bases at J, with 15 bases between. The CDR3 is 15 residues long. CDR3 sequence reads: CASSFGSGGFTEAFF. The CDR3 bases are TGTGCCAGCAGTTTTGGATCGGGGGGATTCACTGAAGCTTTCTTT.

The chain links TRBV19 to TRBJ1-5; D is unclear. V gave up 5 bases and J gave up 6 bases, with 14 bases separating them. In germline, CDR1 is LNHDA, CDR2 SQIVND (reference sequence). CDR3 length: 14 residues. The CDR3 DNA reads TGTGCCAGTAGTTCCAGGCAAGGAGGTCAGCCCCAGCATTTT. Its translation: CASSSRQGGQPQHF. Full variable domain (rest looked up from reference TRBV19 and TRBJ1-5): DGGITQSPKYLFRKEGQNVTLSCEQNLNHDAMYWYRQDPGQGLRLIYYSQIVNDFQKGDIAEGYSVSREKKESFPLTVTSAQKNPTAFYLCASSSRQGGQPQHFGDGTRLSIL.

This clone came up many times. This same CDR3 is encoded by further DNA sequences in the sample. The rearrangement joins TRBV19 to TRBJ2-7, with a weak D call TRBD2 (7 bases). This CDR3 has 15 amino acids. V was pared by 5 bases and J by 4 bases, with 18 bases between. The germline CDR1 and CDR2 sequences are LNHDA and SQIVND (reference sequence). The CDR3 is CASSLNREGSYEQYF. The CDR3 DNA is TGTGCCAGTAGTCTTAACAGGGAGGGATCGTACGAGCAGTACTTC.

This clone was seen more than once but under ten times. The junction shows a germline mismatch at one end, possibly a read error. This chain connects TRBV6-2 or TRBV6-3 to TRBJ2-7; 7 nucleotides agree with TRBD2. This CDR3 has 17 residues. Per germline, CDR1 MNHEY and CDR2 SVGEGT. The CDR3 nucleotides are TGTGCCAGCACCCGGGAAACCGGGACTATCGGGGGTTACGAGCATTACTTC. It specifies CASTRETGTIGGYEHYF.

The sample holds many counts of this clone. The chain is built from TRBV7-6 and TRBJ2-2; 10 bases align to TRBD2. The CDR3 length is 18 residues. CDR1 and CDR2 from the germline V gene are SGHVS and FNYEAQ. The J segment lost 3 bases and the V segment lost 1 base, leaving 8 bases of the junction unmatched. The CDR3 nucleotides read TGTGCCAGCAGCTTAGTTCTAGCGGGAGCGACGGACACCGGGGAGCTGTTTTTT. It yields the protein CASSLVLAGATDTGELFF.

This clone was seen many times. The chain recombines TRBV2 with TRBJ1-1; no clear D gene. This CDR3 is 17 amino acids long. V lost 3 bases and J 1 base, leaving 18 bases between the germline ends. Germline CDR1 SNHLY, CDR2 FYNNEI. The CDR3 spells CASSEGSPTIRNTEAFF. As DNA, the CDR3 is TGTGCCAGCAGTGAGGGCAGTCCCACTATTAGGAACACTGAAGCTTTCTTT.

About this clone itself: A much bigger clone sits one base away, suggesting this may be a read error. The chain employs TRBV18 and TRBJ1-2; D uncertain. V lost 4 bases and J lost 4, with 10 bases in between. This CDR3 is built from 13 residues. Germline assignment: CDR1 KGHSH and CDR2 LQKENI. The CDR3 spells CASSQEEAYGYTF. Written as DNA, the CDR3 is TGTGCCAGCTCACAAGAGGAGGCCTATGGCTACACCTTC.

This clone showed up many times. The CDR3 DNA follows: TGTGCCAGCAGCTTACGTTTACGGGAGATCCTTGGGGAGCAGTTCTTC. It is translated as CASSLRLREILGEQFF. The rearrangement joins TRBV7-2 to TRBJ2-1, with D tentatively TRBD2 (6 bases). Germline V gene sequence: CDR1 SGHTA, CDR2 FQGNSA. V dropped 2 bases and J dropped 10 bases, with 21 bases sitting between them. The CDR3 has 16 amino acids.

The rearrangement links TRBV9 to TRBJ2-6; 14 positions agree with TRBD2. This CDR3 spans 16 amino acids. Germline values: CDR1 SGDLS, CDR2 YYNGEE. Trimming cost V 2 bases and J 9 bases; bases outside gene matches: 4. This CDR3 is CASSVGTSGGGNVLTF. CDR3 coding DNA: TGTGCCAGCAGCGTCGGGACTAGCGGGGGTGGCAACGTCCTGACTTTC.

This clone was picked up many times. The chain carries TRBV5-5 and TRBJ1-4; D is perhaps TRBD1 (6 bases). The germline V gene encodes CDR1 SGHKS and CDR2 YYEKEE (reference sequence). This CDR3 is 17 amino acids long. Trimming left V 5 bases short and J 4 bases short, with 21 bases between. CDR3 sequence reads: CASSPSRLGGFNEKLFF. The CDR3 bases are TGTGCCAGCAGTCCGTCCAGGTTAGGGGGGTTTAATGAAAAACTGTTTTTT.

About this clone itself: An end of the junction does not agree with germline; a read error may underlie this. This rearrangement joins TRBV6-1 to TRBJ1-2; 7 nucleotides line up with TRBD1. Germline CDR1 and CDR2: MNHNS and SASEGT. There are 14 residues in the CDR3. In DNA, the CDR3 is TGTGCAAGCAGCCGCCGGGACAGCGTTTGGGGCTACAGCTTC. As protein: CASSRRDSVWGYSF.

This clone was seen a handful of times. The V call is TRBV7-9, the J call TRBJ1-1; D perhaps matches TRBD1 (5 bases). The V end lost 0 bases, the J end lost 2 bases, and 10 bases lay between the germline ends. The CDR3 totals 15 residues. In germline, CDR1 is SEHNR, CDR2 FQNEAQ (reference sequence). This chain's CDR3 is CASSLAGALNTEAFF. DNA of the CDR3: TGTGCCAGCAGCTTAGCTGGGGCCCTTAACACTGAAGCTTTCTTT. Full variable domain (missing parts from reference TRBV7-9 and TRBJ1-1): DTGVSQNPRHKITKRGQNVTFRCDPISEHNRLYWYRQTLGQGPEFLTYFQNEAQLEKSRLLSDRFSAERPKGSFSTLEIQRTEQGDSAMYLCASSLAGALNTEAFFGQGTRLTVV.

This clone was found many times. The chain couples TRBV11-1 to TRBJ2-7; possibly TRBD1 for D (6 bases). With 3 bases removed from V and 2 bases from J, the gap between germline ends came to 11 bases. The CDR3 spans 14 residues. The germline V gene has CDR1 SGHAT and CDR2 FQDESV (reference sequence). The CDR3 here is CASSFEGHAYEQYF. The CDR3 nucleotides read TGTGCCAGCAGCTTTGAGGGACATGCCTACGAGCAGTACTTC.

This clone occurred many times. This chain links TRBV12-3 or TRBV12-4 with TRBJ2-5; possibly TRBD2 for D (5 bases). The CDR3 is made up of 15 amino acids. Between the trimmed V and J ends, which lost 3 bases and 5 bases, there was a span of 16 bases. The CDR3 is CASSFSQPGRETQYF. The CDR3 DNA reads TGTGCCAGCAGTTTCAGTCAACCGGGAAGGGAGACCCAGTACTTC.

This clone showed up many times. The genes are TRBV2 and TRBJ1-6, with D hard to call. CDR1 and CDR2 from the germline V gene are SNHLY and FYNNEI. There are 15 residues in the CDR3. V was pared by 7 bases and J by 0 bases, with 10 bases between. CDR3: CASNLDGSYNSPLHF. The DNA of the CDR3 is TGTGCCAGCAATCTCGATGGCTCCTATAATTCACCCCTCCACTTT.

This chain joins TRBV30 and TRBJ2-3, with a possible D match to TRBD2 (5 bases). V lost 4 bases and J 0 bases, leaving 11 bases between the germline ends. Germline CDR1 reads GTSNPN; CDR2 reads SVGIG (reference sequence). The CDR3 runs 14 residues. CDR3 nucleotides: TGTGCCTGGACCAGCGGCCCTAGCACAGATACGCAGTATTTT. This sequence encodes CAWTSGPSTDTQYF.

This clone came up many times. The chain employs TRBV20-1 and TRBJ2-5; 11 bases align to TRBD2. CDR3 length equals 13 residues. Germline assignment: CDR1 DFQATT and CDR2 SNEGSKA (reference sequence). The junction had 3 bases not matched to a gene; V was cut back by 6 bases and J by 3 bases. The CDR3 spells CSALGLAEETQYF. The DNA for the CDR3 is TGCAGTGCATTGGGACTAGCGGAAGAGACCCAGTACTTC.